Each of the 26 T cell receptor beta chains below was sequenced from the same sample in a study of control samples from healthy donors and cancer patients. Data came from immunoSEQ multiplex PCR; TCRdb stores just in-frame clones and leaves some out. This table has around 96,000 clones, roughly 93% appearing once. Sequencing was performed on blood. The source is a man between 18 and 29 years old in good health.

This clone occurred once. The chain couples TRBV6-2 or TRBV6-3 to TRBJ1-2, with D unresolved. The germline gives CDR1 MNHEY, CDR2 SVGEGT. The V end lost 2 bases, the J end lost 6 bases, and 10 bases lay between the germline ends. CDR3 length: 13 amino acids. The CDR3 spells CASSYGVGDGYTF. In DNA, the CDR3 is TGTGCCAGCAGTTACGGGGTGGGTGATGGCTACACCTTC.

The chain recombines TRBV13 with TRBJ2-5, with D possibly matching TRBD1 (5 bases). The CDR3 sequence is 18 residues long. Between the trimmed V and J ends, which lost 5 bases and 0 bases, there was a span of 22 bases. Germline CDR1 PRHDT, CDR2 FYEKMQ (reference sequence). The CDR3 DNA reads as TGTGCCAGCAGCCGCGCATTACGTGACCAGGGTCACCAAGAGACCCAGTACTTC. Residues: CASSRALRDQGHQETQYF.

The CDR3 region is CASSTGTGPQETQYF. The CDR3 bases are TGTGCCAGCAGTACCGGGACAGGGCCCCAAGAGACCCAGTACTTC. The genes are TRBV6-5 and TRBJ2-5; 9 bases line up with TRBD1. In germline, CDR1 is MNHEY, CDR2 SVGAGI. V shed 5 bases, J shed 1 base, and the junction held 5 bases outside the gene matches. The CDR3 sequence is 15 residues long.

This clone was detected a few times. The chain joins TRBV6-4 to TRBJ2-3; 7 bases line up with TRBD2. Germline values: CDR1 MRHNA, CDR2 SNTAGT. V shed 3 bases and J 3 bases; nucleotides not matched to a gene: 6. The CDR3 has 15 residues. The chain's CDR3 is CASSEGGRETDTQYF. As DNA, the CDR3 is TGTGCCAGCAGTGAAGGCGGGAGAGAAACAGATACGCAGTATTTT.

This chain uses TRBV29-1 with TRBJ1-2; tentatively, D is TRBD1 (6 bases). Looked up from germline, CDR1 is SQVTM and CDR2 is ANQGSEA. V was shortened by 5 bases and J by 7 bases, with 17 bases between the two germline ends. There are 13 residues in the CDR3. The CDR3 reads CSVPNDRTFGYTF. The CDR3 nucleotides read TGCAGCGTTCCCAACGACAGGACATTTGGCTACACCTTC.

V and J are TRBV6-5 and TRBJ1-1; D is perhaps TRBD1 (5 bases). Trimming removed 5 bases from V and 4 bases from J, with 17 bases in between. The CDR3 is 15 residues long. CDR1 and CDR2 from the germline V gene are MNHEY and SVGAGI. The DNA of the CDR3 is TGTGCCAGCAGTCGAAGAAAGGGGCATAGCACTGAAGCTTTCTTT. Translation: CASSRRKGHSTEAFF.

The gene calls are TRBV28 and TRBJ2-6; perhaps TRBD1 as D (5 bases). V dropped 6 bases and J dropped 1 base, with 13 bases sitting between them. The germline V gene encodes CDR1 MDHEN and CDR2 SYDVKM. The CDR3 runs to 16 residues. The CDR3 bases are TGTGCCAGCAGCCGACCGACAGCTTCTGGGGCCAACGTCCTGACTTTC. It is translated as CASSRPTASGANVLTF.

The J gene is TRBJ1-2, the V gene TRBV30, with 9 bases fitting TRBD1. Germline V gene data show CDR1 as GTSNPN and CDR2 as SVGIG (reference sequence). The CDR3 has 15 residues. V shed 1 base and J 2 bases; nucleotides not matched to a gene: 5. The CDR3 coding sequence is TGTGCCTGGAGTGAGGGGACAGGGATAAACTATGGCTACACCTTC. This gives the protein CAWSEGTGINYGYTF.

In this sample, this clone turned up once. The V and J genes are TRBV15 and TRBJ1-6, with 8 bases aligning to TRBD1. The germline V gene has CDR1 LNHNV and CDR2 YYDKDF (reference sequence). The CDR3 length is 16 residues. Trimming took 1 base from V and 8 from J; bases not matched to a gene: 7. The CDR3 here is CATSRAPTGDYSPLHF. DNA of the CDR3: TGTGCCACCAGCAGAGCCCCGACAGGGGATTATTCACCCCTCCACTTT.

This clone is a singleton in its sample. Here the CDR3 reads CSVEGSDRDTGELFF. CDR3 nucleotides: TGCAGCGTTGAAGGTTCGGACAGGGATACCGGGGAGCTGTTTTTT. This chain links TRBV29-1 with TRBJ2-2; 8 bases agree with TRBD1. The CDR3 is 15 amino acids. V gave up 1 base and J gave up 5 bases; unmatched junction bases: 6. The germline V gene encodes CDR1 SQVTM and CDR2 ANQGSEA.

This chain uses TRBV27 with TRBJ2-7; no definite D call. Germline assignment: CDR1 MNHEY and CDR2 SMNVEV (reference sequence). Trimming removed 7 bases at V and 5 bases at J, with 18 bases between. CDR3 length: 14 amino acids. The CDR3 DNA follows: TGTGCCAGCACCAAAGGTCGGGCAGGAAACGAGCAGTACTTC. Translation: CASTKGRAGNEQYF.

V gene TRBV7-9 combines with J gene TRBJ2-5; D gene ambiguous. The CDR3 consists of 13 residues. Deletions cut 5 bases from V and 4 bases from J, with 11 bases between. CDR1 is SEHNR, CDR2 FQNEAQ, per germline (reference sequence). CDR3 in amino acids: CASSQDLAETQYF. The DNA of the CDR3 is TGTGCCAGCAGCCAAGACTTAGCAGAGACCCAGTACTTC.

The V and J genes are TRBV2 and TRBJ2-2, with TRBD2 as a possible D gene (6 bases). Germline loops: CDR1 SNHLY, CDR2 FYNNEI. V lost 7 bases and J 7 bases, leaving 19 bases between the germline ends. The CDR3 sequence is 15 residues long. This chain's CDR3 is CASIAVRERNGELFF. DNA for the CDR3: TGTGCCAGCATTGCGGTCCGGGAGCGGAACGGGGAGCTGTTTTTT.

The chain is built from TRBV7-6 and TRBJ1-3; a weak D match, TRBD1 (5 bases). The V end was cut by 3 bases, the J end by 4 bases, with 10 bases between. The CDR3 covers 14 residues. Germline V gene sequence: CDR1 SGHVS, CDR2 FNYEAQ. In DNA, the CDR3 is TGTGCCAGCAGCTTTCGGGGGAACGGAAACACCATATATTTT. It codes for CASSFRGNGNTIYF.

This chain connects TRBV10-3 to TRBJ2-7, with D perhaps matching TRBD2 (5 bases). The V end lost 7 bases, the J end lost 3 bases, and 13 bases lay between the germline ends. This CDR3 is built from 13 residues. Per germline, CDR1 ENHRY and CDR2 SYGVKD. CDR3 sequence reads: CAITDGGSYEQYF. The DNA for the CDR3 is TGTGCCATCACCGACGGTGGGAGCTACGAGCAGTACTTC.

The chain employs TRBV5-5 and TRBJ1-2; no reliable D call. Germline-derived CDR1 and CDR2 are SGHKS and YYEKEE (reference sequence). The CDR3 length is 17 residues. V lost 2 bases, J lost 4 bases, and 21 bases lay in between. The CDR3 DNA reads as TGTGCCAGCAGCTTAGGAGTAGGGCAGACACAAACCTATGGCTACACCTTC. This codes for CASSLGVGQTQTYGYTF.

The chain employs TRBV6-5 and TRBJ1-1; 7 bases are shared with TRBD1. The trim removed 7 bases at V and 0 bases at J, leaving 5 bases unmatched. The CDR3 totals 14 residues. Germline-derived CDR1 and CDR2 are MNHEY and SVGAGI. As DNA, the CDR3 is TGTGCCAGCACTGGGGACAGCTTGAACACTGAAGCTTTCTTT. Protein: CASTGDSLNTEAFF.

V usage is TRBV6-2 or TRBV6-3 and J usage is TRBJ2-1; 8 bases align to TRBD2. Trimming cost V 2 bases and J 6 bases; bases outside gene matches: 12. Germline CDR1 and CDR2: MNHEY and SVGEGT. CDR3 size: 17 residues. The CDR3 loop is CASSYLSGGRTINEQFF. The CDR3 DNA follows: TGTGCCAGCAGTTACCTCAGCGGCGGGAGGACTATCAATGAGCAGTTCTTC.

The chain couples TRBV14 to TRBJ2-7; D remains ambiguous. Germline-derived CDR1 and CDR2 are SGHDN and FVKESK. This CDR3 comprises 12 residues. The ends were cut back, 3 bases at V and 2 bases at J, with 5 bases in the middle. The CDR3 nucleotides are TGTGCCAGCAGCCAGAATACCTACGAGCAGTACTTC. Translating gives CASSQNTYEQYF.

CDR3 protein: CASSSGVPYETQYF. CDR3 in DNA: TGTGCCAGCAGTTCAGGAGTCCCGTATGAGACCCAGTACTTC. The chain joins TRBV27 to TRBJ2-5; no clear D. This CDR3 contains 14 residues. The germline gives CDR1 MNHEY, CDR2 SMNVEV (reference sequence). Between the trimmed V and J ends, which lost 4 bases and 5 bases, there was a span of 14 bases.

This clone was seen a single time. V gene TRBV6-1 combines with J gene TRBJ1-1; D may be TRBD1 (5 bases). This CDR3 is built from 15 residues. Trimming removed 0 bases at V and 1 base at J, with 9 bases between. Looked up from germline, CDR1 is MNHNS and CDR2 is SASEGT. CDR3 sequence: CASSEAGEANTEAFF. The CDR3 DNA reads as TGTGCCAGCAGTGAAGCGGGGGAGGCGAACACTGAAGCTTTCTTT.

CDR3 DNA sequence: TGTGCCAGTAGTATTGCGGGAGGGTCTTACAATGAGCAGTTCTTC. Protein sequence: CASSIAGGSYNEQFF. This chain joins TRBV19 and TRBJ2-1; 9 nucleotides match TRBD2. The length of the CDR3 is 15 residues. V dropped 3 bases and J dropped 4; count of bases not matched to a gene: 4. Germline CDR1 reads LNHDA; CDR2 reads SQIVND (reference sequence). Variable domain in full (rest from reference TRBV19 and TRBJ2-1): DGGITQSPKYLFRKEGQNVTLSCEQNLNHDAMYWYRQDPGQGLRLIYYSQIVNDFQKGDIAEGYSVSREKKESFPLTVTSAQKNPTAFYLCASSIAGGSYNEQFFGPGTRLTVL.

A word on this clone: The sample holds other DNA sequences that translate to the same CDR3. This sequence joins TRBV13 and TRBJ2-7, with a tentative D call TRBD2 (6 bases). Trimming stripped 5 bases from V and 3 bases from J, with 14 bases between. The CDR3 extends over 14 amino acids. CDR1 is PRHDT, CDR2 FYEKMQ, per germline (reference sequence). The CDR3 coding sequence is TGTGCCAGCAGCCTTAGCGGCGCGAGCTACGAGCAGTACTTC. This translates into CASSLSGASYEQYF.

The V and J genes are TRBV3-1 (or the pseudogene TRBV3-2) and TRBJ2-3, with unresolved D. CDR1 LGHDT and CDR2 YNNKEL come from the germline V gene (reference sequence). This CDR3 has 16 residues. V lost 0 bases and J 1 base, leaving 11 bases between the germline ends. The CDR3, as DNA: TGTGCCAGCAGCCAAGATGTGGCGGTGGGCACAGATACGCAGTATTTT. Translation gives CASSQDVAVGTDTQYF.

V is TRBV9 and J is TRBJ1-3; D is uncertain. Trimming removed 0 bases at V and 0 bases at J, with 7 bases between. Germline V gives CDR1 SGDLS, CDR2 YYNGEE. CDR3 length: 15 amino acids. This CDR3 reads CASSVAIGSGNTIYF. The CDR3 DNA reads TGTGCCAGCAGCGTAGCAATTGGCTCTGGAAACACCATATATTTT.

The chain employs TRBV5-1 and TRBJ1-1, with D tentatively TRBD1 (5 bases). V was trimmed by 5 bases and J by 1 base, leaving 27 bases between them. Germline lookup yields CDR1 SGHRS and CDR2 YFSETQ. The length of the CDR3 is 19 residues. CDR3 DNA: TGCGCCAGCAGGAACCTTCCTGGGACGGCAATTCAAGGGAACACTGAAGCTTTCTTT. It codes for CASRNLPGTAIQGNTEAFF. The variable domain in full, with the rest retrieved from reference TRBV5-1 and TRBJ1-1, is KAGVTQTPRYLIKTRGQQVTLSCSPISGHRSVSWYQQTPGQGLQFLFEYFSETQRNKGNFPGRFSGRQFSNSRSEMNVSTLELGDSALYLCASRNLPGTAIQGNTEAFFGQGTRLTVV.